These T cell receptor beta chains were read from a single sample in a study of OX40 agonist ivuxolimab in advanced cancers. Data came from immunoSEQ multiplex PCR; TCRdb stores just in-frame clones and leaves some out. Counted here are some 48,000 clones, 84% occurring once; the ten biggest clones make up under 30%. The source was CD4+ or CD8+ T cells sorted from blood, collected in a trial of the OX40 agonist ivuxolimab. Source of these receptors: an adult with an advanced solid tumor such as melanoma, head and neck, liver or kidney cancer. Both conserved end residues are part of each CDR3. A D gene is named only where the DNA matches it firmly. Clone size appears in some rows only: once, few, many, or a class for an expanded clone.

>TRBV5-8|15|-|-|TRBJ2-3
TGTGCCAGCAGCTTGCAGTTTGGGGGCACAGATACGCAGTATTTT
CASSLQFGGTDTQYF
>TRBV30|13|once|-|TRBJ2-5
TGTGCCTGGAGTTCGACAGTCCAAGAGACCCAGTACTTC
CAWSSTVQETQYF
>TRBV2|9|few|-|TRBJ1-1
TGTGCCAGCAGGGCGGAGGCTTTCTTT
CASRAEAFF
>TRBV6-1|15|-|-|TRBJ1-3
TGTGCCAGCAGTGAAGAAGGTGGCTCTGGAAACACCATATATTTT
CASSEEGGSGNTIYF
>TRBV29-1|13|-|-|TRBJ2-4
TGCAGCGTTGAAACGGGACCAAGGGACATTCAGTACTTC
CSVETGPRDIQYF
>TRBV5-1|15|once|-|TRBJ2-3
TGCGCCAGCAGCTTGGGGGTGACCCGTCAAGATACGCAGTATTTT
CASSLGVTRQDTQYF
>TRBV4-2|12|-|-|TRBJ2-1
TGTGCCAGCAGCCAAGGAGGGAATGAGCAGTTCTTC
CASSQGGNEQFF
>TRBV30|14|-|-|TRBJ2-5
TGTGCCTGGAGTGATGGCAGGGAAGTAGAGACCCAGTACTTC
CAWSDGREVETQYF
>TRBV18|16|few|TRBD2|TRBJ2-1
TGTGCCAGCTCACTCTTACTAGCGGGACTCTACAATGAGCAGTTCTTC
CASSLLLAGLYNEQFF
>TRBV6-4|15|large|-|TRBJ2-2
TGTGCCAGCAGCCCAGACCAGGAGGCTATCGGGGAGCTGTTTTTT
CASSPDQEAIGELFF
>TRBV27|14|-|-|TRBJ2-7
TGTGCCAGCAGTTGGGCAGGGCGTCCCTACGAGCAGTACTTC
CASSWAGRPYEQYF
>TRBV15|16|-|-|TRBJ2-7
TGTGCCACCAGCAGAGATCCCGCGCAAAACTCCTACGAGCAGTACTTC
CATSRDPAQNSYEQYF
>TRBV9|14|-|-|TRBJ1-3
TGTGCCAGCAGCTCCCGGACCCAGGGAAACACCATATATTTT
CASSSRTQGNTIYF
>TRBV30|11|-|-|TRBJ2-7
TGTGCCTGGAGTGGGACCTACGAGCAGTACTTC
CAWSGTYEQYF
>TRBV27|13|-|-|TRBJ1-1
TGTGCCAGCAGTTTATCCCGCGGCACTGAAGCTTTCTTT
CASSLSRGTEAFF